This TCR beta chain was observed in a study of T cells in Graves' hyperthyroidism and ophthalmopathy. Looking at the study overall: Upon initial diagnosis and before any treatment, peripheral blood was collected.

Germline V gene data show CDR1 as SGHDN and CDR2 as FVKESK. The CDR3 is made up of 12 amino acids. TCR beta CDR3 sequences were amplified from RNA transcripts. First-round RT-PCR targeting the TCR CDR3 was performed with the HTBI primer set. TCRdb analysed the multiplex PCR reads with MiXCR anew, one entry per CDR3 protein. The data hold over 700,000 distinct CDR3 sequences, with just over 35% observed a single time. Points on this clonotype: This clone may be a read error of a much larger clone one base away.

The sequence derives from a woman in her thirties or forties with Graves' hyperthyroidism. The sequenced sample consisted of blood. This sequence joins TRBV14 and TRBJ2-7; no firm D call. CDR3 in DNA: TGTGCCAGCAGCCACGTATCCTACGAGCTGTACTTC. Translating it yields CASSHVSYELYF.